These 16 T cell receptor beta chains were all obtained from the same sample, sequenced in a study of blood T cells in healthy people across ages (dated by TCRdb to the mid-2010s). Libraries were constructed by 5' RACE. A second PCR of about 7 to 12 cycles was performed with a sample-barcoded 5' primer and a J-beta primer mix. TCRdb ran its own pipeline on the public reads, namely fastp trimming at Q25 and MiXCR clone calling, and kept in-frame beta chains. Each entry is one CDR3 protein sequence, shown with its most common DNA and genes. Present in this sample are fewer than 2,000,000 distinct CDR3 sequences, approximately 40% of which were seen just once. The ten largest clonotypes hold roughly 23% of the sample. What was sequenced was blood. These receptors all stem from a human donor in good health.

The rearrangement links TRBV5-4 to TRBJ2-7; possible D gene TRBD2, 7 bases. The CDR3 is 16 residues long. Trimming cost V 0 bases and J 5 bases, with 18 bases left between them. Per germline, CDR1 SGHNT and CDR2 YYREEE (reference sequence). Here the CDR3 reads CASSLGPGGRVDEQYF. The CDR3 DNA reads TGTGCCAGCAGCTTGGGCCCGGGGGGCCGGGTCGACGAGCAGTACTTC.

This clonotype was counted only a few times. The chain's CDR3 is CASSAGYTSYEQYF. The CDR3 DNA reads as TGTGCCAGCAGCGCCGGGTATACCTCCTACGAGCAGTACTTC. This chain links TRBV2 with TRBJ2-7; D unresolved. The CDR3 spans 14 residues. The germline CDR1 and CDR2 sequences are SNHLY and FYNNEI. Trimming shortened V by 6 bases and J by 0 bases, and 12 bases separated the two germline ends.

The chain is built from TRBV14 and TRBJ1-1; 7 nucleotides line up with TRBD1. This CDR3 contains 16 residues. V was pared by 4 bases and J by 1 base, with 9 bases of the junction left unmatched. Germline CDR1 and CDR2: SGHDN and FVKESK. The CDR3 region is CASSPILGTANTEAFF. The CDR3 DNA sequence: TGTGCCAGCAGCCCAATACTTGGGACAGCGAACACTGAAGCTTTCTTT.

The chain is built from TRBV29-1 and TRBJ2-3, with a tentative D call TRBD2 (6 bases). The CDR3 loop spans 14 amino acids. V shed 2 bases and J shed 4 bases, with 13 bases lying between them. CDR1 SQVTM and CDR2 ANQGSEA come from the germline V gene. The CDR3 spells CSVERMASADTQYF. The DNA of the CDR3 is TGCAGCGTTGAACGGATGGCTAGCGCAGATACGCAGTATTTT.

As DNA, the CDR3 is TGTGCCAGCAGTTTGGGAGATGCCCAGCCCCAGCATTTT. This translates into CASSLGDAQPQHF. The V call is TRBV12-3 or TRBV12-4, the J call TRBJ1-5; the D is unclear. V gave up 3 bases and J gave up 7 bases, with 10 bases separating them. This CDR3 spans 13 amino acids.

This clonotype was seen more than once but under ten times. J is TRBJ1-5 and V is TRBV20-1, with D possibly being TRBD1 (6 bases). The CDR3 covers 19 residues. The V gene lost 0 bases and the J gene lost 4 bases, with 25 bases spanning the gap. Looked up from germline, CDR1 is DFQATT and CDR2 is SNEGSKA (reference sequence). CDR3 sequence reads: CSARDYYRATTLGNQPQHF. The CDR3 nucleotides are TGCAGTGCTAGAGATTACTACAGGGCAACCACACTGGGGAATCAGCCCCAGCATTTT.

In nucleotides, the CDR3 is TGTGCCAGCAGCCAAGACCCCCAGGGCCCCGGGATAGATACGCAGTATTTT. This gives the protein CASSQDPQGPGIDTQYF. The chain joins TRBV4-2 to TRBJ2-3, with D perhaps given as TRBD1 or TRBD2 (5 bases each). Germline V gene sequence: CDR1 LGHNA, CDR2 YNFKEQ. CDR3 length equals 17 residues. Deletions cut 0 bases from V and 5 bases from J, with 18 bases between.

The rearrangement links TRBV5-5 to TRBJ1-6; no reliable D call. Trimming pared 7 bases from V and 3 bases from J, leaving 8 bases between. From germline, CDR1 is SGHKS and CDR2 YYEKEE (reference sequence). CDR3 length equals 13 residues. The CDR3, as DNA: TGTGCCAGCCACCGGGTCTATAATTCACCCCTCCACTTT. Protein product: CASHRVYNSPLHF.

The CDR3 DNA reads TGCGCCAGCAGCCAAGGGAGCATTAACGAGCAGTACTTC. This encodes CASSQGSINEQYF. The chain has TRBV4-3 and TRBJ2-7; D unresolved. From germline, CDR1 is LGHNA and CDR2 YSLEER. The V end was cut by 1 base, the J end by 5 bases, with 9 bases between. This CDR3 comprises 13 residues.

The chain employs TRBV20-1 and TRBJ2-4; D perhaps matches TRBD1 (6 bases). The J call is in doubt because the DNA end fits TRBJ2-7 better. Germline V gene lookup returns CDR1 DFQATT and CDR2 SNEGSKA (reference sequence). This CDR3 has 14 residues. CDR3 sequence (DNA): TGCAGTGCTAGAGGGTCAGGGGCTGTCTACGAGCAGTACTTC. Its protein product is CSARGSGAVYEQYF.

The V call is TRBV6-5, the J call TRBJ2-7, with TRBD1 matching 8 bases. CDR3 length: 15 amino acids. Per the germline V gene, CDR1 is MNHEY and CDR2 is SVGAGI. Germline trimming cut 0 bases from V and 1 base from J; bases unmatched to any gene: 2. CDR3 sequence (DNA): TGTGCCAGCAGTTACTCCCGGGACAGGTCCTACGAGCAGTACTTC. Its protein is CASSYSRDRSYEQYF.

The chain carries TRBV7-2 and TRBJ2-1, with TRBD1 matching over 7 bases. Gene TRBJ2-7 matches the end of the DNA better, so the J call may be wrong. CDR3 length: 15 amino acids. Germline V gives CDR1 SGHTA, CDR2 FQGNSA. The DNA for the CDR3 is TGTGCCAGCAGCTTCTCGGGACAGCTGTACAATGAGCAGTACTTC. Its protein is CASSFSGQLYNEQYF.

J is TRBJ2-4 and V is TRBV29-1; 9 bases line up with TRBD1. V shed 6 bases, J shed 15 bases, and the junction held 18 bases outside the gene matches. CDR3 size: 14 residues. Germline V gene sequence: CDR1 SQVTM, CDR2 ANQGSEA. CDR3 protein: CSVADRGNGETRYF. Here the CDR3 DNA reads TGCAGCGTCGCGGACAGGGGAAACGGGGAGACCCGGTACTTC.

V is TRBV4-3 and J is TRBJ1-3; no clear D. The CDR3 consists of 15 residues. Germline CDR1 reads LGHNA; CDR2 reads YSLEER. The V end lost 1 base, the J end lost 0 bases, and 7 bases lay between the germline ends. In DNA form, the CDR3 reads TGCGCCAGCAGCCAAGTACTGAGCTCTGGAAACACCATATATTTT. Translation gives CASSQVLSSGNTIYF.

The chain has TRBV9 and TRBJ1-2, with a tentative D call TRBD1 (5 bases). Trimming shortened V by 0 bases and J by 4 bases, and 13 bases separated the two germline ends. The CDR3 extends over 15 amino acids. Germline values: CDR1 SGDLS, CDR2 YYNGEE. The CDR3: CASSVGVREVYGYTF. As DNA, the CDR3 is TGTGCCAGCAGCGTAGGAGTCAGGGAGGTCTATGGCTACACCTTC.

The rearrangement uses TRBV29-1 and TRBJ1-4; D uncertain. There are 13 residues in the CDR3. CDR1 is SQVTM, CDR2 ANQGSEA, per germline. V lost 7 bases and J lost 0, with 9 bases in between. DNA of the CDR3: TGCAGCGCAAACATAGCAACTAATGAAAAACTGTTTTTT. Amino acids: CSANIATNEKLFF. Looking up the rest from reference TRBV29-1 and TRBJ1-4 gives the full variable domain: SAVISQKPSRDICQRGTSLTIQCQVDSQVTMMFWYRQQPGQSLTLIATANQGSEATYESGFVIDKFPISRPNLTFSTLTVSNMSPEDSSIYLCSANIATNEKLFFGSGTQLSVL.